This TCR beta chain was obtained from a study of cytomegalovirus exposure and HLA in healthy donors. The V gene's germline CDR1 is SGHAT and CDR2 FQNNGV. Deletions cut 5 bases from V and 2 bases from J, with 12 bases between. CDR3 length: 14 residues. Vbeta (60) and Jbeta (13) primers were used in the PCR. Produced via immunoSEQ multiplex PCR; TCRdb's table is partial and in-frame only. The sample has approximately 110,000 clones; about four fifths are singletons. The source of this sequence is a young man in good health and CMV-seropositive. Sequencing used PBMCs. The chain links TRBV11-2 to TRBJ2-5; D remains unclear. The CDR3 DNA reads TGTGCCAGCAGCACAACAAACGATCAAGAGACCCAGTACTTC. Encoded protein: CASSTTNDQETQYF.